Listed here is a single TCR beta chain. Antigen unknown. Clones were read by immunoSEQ multiplex PCR, and TCRdb kept only the in-frame ones, dropping some. The sample comprises about 15,000 clones, about four fifths of which are singletons, and roughly 10% rests with the top ten. The data were taken from a study of T cells and Merkel cell carcinoma outcomes. Study results and caveats: In Merkel cell carcinoma, repertoire and T-cell density reportedly predicted outcomes.

Losses at the gene ends were 6 bases for V and 0 bases for J; bases not matched to a gene: 9. Germline assignment: CDR1 ENHRY and CDR2 SYGVKD. The CDR3 length is 16 residues. This receptor was identified in a human donor with Merkel cell carcinoma. The material sequenced was tumor tissue from Merkel cell carcinoma. The chain couples TRBV10-3 to TRBJ1-1; 8 positions match TRBD1. CDR3: CAIRSRWTGLNTEAFF. The CDR3 DNA reads TGTGCCATCAGATCAAGATGGACAGGGTTGAACACTGAAGCTTTCTTT.